This TCR beta chain emerged from a study of CD4 and CD8 cells across lung adenocarcinoma regions. Localized lung adenocarcinoma, a non-small cell lung cancer, affected the donors. In TCRdb, the PCR reads were re-called with MiXCR into one record per CDR3 protein. Among about 3,200 distinct CDR3 sequences listed, around 60% were seen once. Per germline, CDR1 MNHNS and CDR2 SASEGT. Trimming cost V 4 bases and J 2 bases; bases outside gene matches: 6. There are 17 residues in the CDR3. The TCR was taken from a male donor with lung adenocarcinoma. The CD4 and CD8 labels of this study may be unreliable. The chain uses TRBV6-1 and TRBJ2-3; TRBD2 matches 13 bases. Sequenced material: CD4+ T cells from the margin of a lung tumor. The CDR3 nucleotides are TGTGCCAGCAGTGGGGGTACTAGCGGGAGGGCCACAGATACGCAGTATTTT. Translating gives CASSGGTSGRATDTQYF.